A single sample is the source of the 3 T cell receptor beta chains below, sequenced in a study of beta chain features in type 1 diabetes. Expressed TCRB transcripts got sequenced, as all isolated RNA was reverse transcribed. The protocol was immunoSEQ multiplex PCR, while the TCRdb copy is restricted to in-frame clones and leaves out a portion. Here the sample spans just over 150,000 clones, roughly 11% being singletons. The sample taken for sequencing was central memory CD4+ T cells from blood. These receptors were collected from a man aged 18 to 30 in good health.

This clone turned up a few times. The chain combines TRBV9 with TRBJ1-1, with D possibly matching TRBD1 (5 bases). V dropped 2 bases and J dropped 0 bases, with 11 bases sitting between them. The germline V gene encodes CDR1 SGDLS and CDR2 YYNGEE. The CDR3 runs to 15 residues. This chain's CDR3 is CASSVETAVNTEAFF. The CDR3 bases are TGTGCCAGCAGCGTGGAGACAGCCGTGAACACTGAAGCTTTCTTT.

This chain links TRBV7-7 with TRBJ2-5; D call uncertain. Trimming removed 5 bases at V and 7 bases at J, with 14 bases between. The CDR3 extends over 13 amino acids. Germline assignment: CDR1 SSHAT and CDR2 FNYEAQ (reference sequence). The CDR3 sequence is CASSPSRRGTQYF. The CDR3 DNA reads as TGTGCCAGCAGCCCCTCCCGACGCGGGACCCAGTACTTC. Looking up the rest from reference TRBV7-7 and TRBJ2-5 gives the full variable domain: GAGVSQSPRYKVTKRGQDVTLRCDPISSHATLYWYQQALGQGPEFLTYFNYEAQPDKSGLPSDRFSAERPEGSISTLTIQRTEQRDSAMYRCASSPSRRGTQYFGPGTRLLVL.

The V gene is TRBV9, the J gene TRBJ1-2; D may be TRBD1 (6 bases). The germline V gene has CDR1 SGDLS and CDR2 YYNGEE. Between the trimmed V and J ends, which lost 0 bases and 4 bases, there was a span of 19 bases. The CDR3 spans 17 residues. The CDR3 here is CASSVGGGTGRTYGYTF. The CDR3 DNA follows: TGTGCCAGCAGCGTAGGAGGGGGAACAGGGCGAACCTATGGCTACACCTTC. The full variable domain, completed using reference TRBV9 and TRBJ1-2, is DSGVTQTPKHLITATGQRVTLRCSPRSGDLSVYWYQQSLDQGLQFLIQYYNGEERAKGNILERFSAQQFPDLHSELNLSSLELGDSALYFCASSVGGGTGRTYGYTFGSGTRLTVV.